These 27 T cell receptor beta chains were all obtained from the same sample, sequenced in a study of blood T cell repertoires in COVID-19. The method was immunoSEQ multiplex PCR; TCRdb's version includes in-frame clones alone and lacks a portion of them. The sample has some 220,000 clones, approximately 78% seen once. The sequenced sample was peripheral blood. These TCRs come from a woman between 70 and 85 years old with COVID-19, enrolled during active disease.

The V and J genes are TRBV15 and TRBJ1-2; weak D call: TRBD1 (5 bases). Trimming took off 4 bases at V and 4 bases at J, with 10 bases between the two ends. The CDR3 sequence is 13 residues long. Germline loops: CDR1 LNHNV, CDR2 YYDKDF (reference sequence). DNA of the CDR3: TGTGCCACCAGCAAGCAGGGATCCTATGGCTACACCTTC. It codes for CATSKQGSYGYTF.

This clone was found a few times. The chain links TRBV4-3 to TRBJ2-7, with 7 bases fitting TRBD2. The J segment lost 7 bases and the V segment lost 0 bases, leaving 12 bases of the junction unmatched. The germline CDR1 and CDR2 sequences are LGHNA and YSLEER. This CDR3 region has 16 residues. CDR3 nucleotide sequence: TGCGCCAGCAGCCAAGAACCCCTTGGGTTCGGGGGGGAGCAGTACTTC. Translation: CASSQEPLGFGGEQYF.

The rearrangement links TRBV7-9 to TRBJ2-3; D is uncertain. This CDR3 region has 12 residues. V lost 5 bases to trimming and J lost 4 bases, with 7 bases between them. From germline, CDR1 is SEHNR and CDR2 FQNEAQ (reference sequence). The CDR3 is CASSPRPDTQYF. DNA of the CDR3: TGTGCCAGCAGCCCCCGTCCAGATACGCAGTATTTT.

The chain is built from TRBV7-2 and TRBJ2-7; maybe TRBD2 (5 bases). This CDR3 contains 13 residues. Germline assignment: CDR1 SGHTA and CDR2 FQGNSA. V lost 3 bases to trimming and J lost 3 bases, with 9 bases between them. The CDR3 bases are TGTGCCAGCAGCTTTCTGAGCGGCTACGAGCAGTACTTC. Its translation is CASSFLSGYEQYF.

The chain links TRBV24-1 to TRBJ2-1; no reliable D call. CDR1 is KGHDR and CDR2 is SFDVKD in the germline V gene. Trimming took off 3 bases at V and 5 bases at J, with 10 bases between the two ends. The CDR3 consists of 14 residues. The CDR3 coding sequence is TGTGCCACCAGTGATGCAGGTCCGGACAATGAGCAGTTCTTC. Its protein is CATSDAGPDNEQFF.

This clone appeared a single time. The chain recombines TRBV6-5 with TRBJ1-1, with a weak D call TRBD1 (6 bases). From germline, CDR1 is MNHEY and CDR2 SVGAGI. This CDR3 comprises 16 residues. Trimming shortened V by 1 base and J by 4 bases, and 16 bases separated the two germline ends. The CDR3 spells CASSYWGRGEFTEAFF. The CDR3 DNA reads TGTGCCAGCAGTTACTGGGGCAGGGGTGAGTTCACTGAAGCTTTCTTT.

V is TRBV19 and J is TRBJ2-2; the D gene is possibly TRBD2 (6 bases). Germline V CDR1 and CDR2: LNHDA, SQIVND (reference sequence). Trimming shortened V by 3 bases and J by 6 bases, and 14 bases separated the two germline ends. The CDR3 length is 15 residues. The CDR3 coding sequence is TGTGCCAGTAGTATGGGACGGCCGGGGGCCGGGGAGCTGTTTTTT. Translation: CASSMGRPGAGELFF. Together with reference TRBV19 and TRBJ2-2, the CDR3 gives the full variable domain: DGGITQSPKYLFRKEGQNVTLSCEQNLNHDAMYWYRQDPGQGLRLIYYSQIVNDFQKGDIAEGYSVSREKKESFPLTVTSAQKNPTAFYLCASSMGRPGAGELFFGEGSRLTVL.

The J gene is TRBJ2-2, the V gene TRBV7-9, with TRBD1 matching 7 bases. After removal of 10 bases from V and 2 bases from J, the junction contained 10 bases not matched to a gene. Germline V lookup: CDR1 SEHNR, CDR2 FQNEAQ (reference sequence). CDR3 size: 15 residues. CDR3 loop: CATPYRDRNTGELFF. The CDR3 bases are TGTGCCACCCCCTACCGGGACAGAAACACCGGGGAGCTGTTTTTT.

This chain links TRBV7-7 with TRBJ2-7; 8 bases align to TRBD2. This CDR3 is 14 amino acids long. After removal of 5 bases from V and 2 bases from J, the junction contained 5 bases not matched to a gene. Germline V gene sequence: CDR1 SSHAT, CDR2 FNYEAQ (reference sequence). In DNA form, the CDR3 reads TGTGCCAGCAGCCAAGGGACTAGTCCCTACGAGCAGTACTTC. It encodes CASSQGTSPYEQYF. Variable domain in full (rest from reference TRBV7-7 and TRBJ2-7): GAGVSQSPRYKVTKRGQDVTLRCDPISSHATLYWYQQALGQGPEFLTYFNYEAQPDKSGLPSDRFSAERPEGSISTLTIQRTEQRDSAMYRCASSQGTSPYEQYFGPGTRLTVT.

As DNA, the CDR3 is TGCGCCAGCAGCGCAGGCTCTGGGGCCAACGTCCTGACTTTC. This gives the protein CASSAGSGANVLTF. The genes are TRBV5-1 and TRBJ2-6; D gene unclear. Trimming removed 4 bases at V and 0 bases at J, with 5 bases between. The germline V gene encodes CDR1 SGHRS and CDR2 YFSETQ. The CDR3 runs to 14 residues.

This chain uses TRBV5-1 with TRBJ1-5; TRBD1 matches 7 bases. The CDR3 totals 16 residues. J gave up 3 bases and V 0 bases, and 6 bases lay outside the gene matches. Germline CDR1 reads SGHRS; CDR2 reads YFSETQ. CDR3 loop: CASSLGPRGSNQPQHF. In DNA form, the CDR3 reads TGCGCCAGCAGCTTGGGCCCCAGGGGGTCCAATCAGCCCCAGCATTTT.

The chain couples TRBV30 to TRBJ2-1, with a weak D call TRBD2 (5 bases). Germline values: CDR1 GTSNPN, CDR2 SVGIG (reference sequence). The CDR3 consists of 12 residues. The V and J ends lost 0 bases and 12 bases respectively, with 12 bases between them. The CDR3 here is CAWSVLGGPQFF. As DNA, the CDR3 is TGTGCCTGGAGTGTACTGGGCGGGCCGCAGTTCTTC.

As regards this clone: One junction end does not reproduce the germline sequence, and a read error may be involved. The J gene is TRBJ1-1, the V gene TRBV19; D remains ambiguous. The CDR3 runs to 17 residues. Per germline, CDR1 LNHDA and CDR2 SQIVND (reference sequence). The CDR3 sequence: CASSISRVWGGNAEAFF. The CDR3 nucleotides are TGTGCCAGTAGTATCTCACGGGTTTGGGGAGGGAACGCTGAAGCTTTCTTT.

J is TRBJ1-5 and V is TRBV7-2; D might be TRBD1 (6 bases). The CDR3 consists of 17 residues. V dropped 1 base and J dropped 2 bases, with 15 bases sitting between them. Looked up from germline, CDR1 is SGHTA and CDR2 is FQGNSA. CDR3 nucleotides: TGTGCCAGCAGCTTAGGCCCAGCAGGGGTGGGCAATCAGCCCCAGCATTTT. It yields the protein CASSLGPAGVGNQPQHF.

This clone was seen a single time. The genes are TRBV24-1 and TRBJ2-2, with 8 positions matching TRBD2. CDR3 size: 14 residues. J lost 7 bases, V lost 9 bases, and 9 bases had no gene match. The germline V gene encodes CDR1 KGHDR and CDR2 SFDVKD. CDR3 DNA sequence: TGTGCCACCGAGACTAGCGATTTCGGCGGGGAGCTGTTTTTT. This translates into CATETSDFGGELFF.

This chain uses TRBV19 with TRBJ2-3; D gene uncertain. Germline V gene sequence: CDR1 LNHDA, CDR2 SQIVND (reference sequence). The CDR3 totals 13 residues. The V end lost 4 bases, the J end lost 6 bases, and 11 bases lay between the germline ends. The DNA of the CDR3 is TGTGCCAGTAGTAAGGTGGCCGGGGATACGCAGTATTTT. Protein product: CASSKVAGDTQYF. Supplemented by reference TRBV19 and TRBJ2-3, the full variable domain reads DGGITQSPKYLFRKEGQNVTLSCEQNLNHDAMYWYRQDPGQGLRLIYYSQIVNDFQKGDIAEGYSVSREKKESFPLTVTSAQKNPTAFYLCASSKVAGDTQYFGPGTRLTVL.

This clone turned up a few times. The rearrangement links TRBV28 to TRBJ1-5; a weak D match, TRBD1 (5 bases). Germline V gene lookup returns CDR1 MDHEN and CDR2 SYDVKM. Trimming took off 6 bases at V and 11 bases at J, with 11 bases between the two ends. The CDR3 has 11 amino acids. Here the CDR3 reads CASRKTATQHF. CDR3 DNA sequence: TGTGCCAGCAGGAAGACAGCAACCCAGCATTTT.

The gene calls are TRBV7-9 and TRBJ1-1, with a tentative D call TRBD1 (6 bases). This CDR3 is built from 12 residues. Deletions cut 2 bases from V and 7 bases from J, with 8 bases between. The germline gives CDR1 SEHNR, CDR2 FQNEAQ (reference sequence). CDR3: CASSLQGIEAFF. The CDR3, as DNA: TGTGCCAGCAGCTTACAGGGGATTGAAGCTTTCTTT.

The rearrangement links TRBV11-2 to TRBJ2-6, with D maybe TRBD2 (6 bases). Trimming removed 4 bases from V and 1 base from J, with 8 bases in between. The CDR3 has 15 residues. Germline V gene sequence: CDR1 SGHAT, CDR2 FQNNGV. The CDR3 nucleotides read TGTGCCAGCAGCTCTAGCGATTCTGGGGCCAACGTCCTGACTTTC. The encoded protein is CASSSSDSGANVLTF.

CDR3 loop: CASSLGSGADTQYF. In DNA, the CDR3 is TGTGCCAGCAGCTTAGGGTCCGGGGCAGATACGCAGTATTTT. This chain links TRBV7-8 with TRBJ2-3, with D perhaps TRBD2 (5 bases). The CDR3 sequence is 14 residues long. From germline, CDR1 is SGHVS and CDR2 FQNEAQ. The ends were cut back, 1 base at V and 4 bases at J, with 9 bases in the middle.

This clone has more than one count but fewer than ten. The gene calls are TRBV19 and TRBJ1-1; no firm D call. The CDR3 is 14 residues long. Trimming took off 7 bases at V and 0 bases at J, with 12 bases between the two ends. Germline V gives CDR1 LNHDA, CDR2 SQIVND (reference sequence). CDR3 residues: CASTSIVVNTEAFF. The DNA of the CDR3 is TGTGCCAGTACCTCTATTGTTGTGAACACTGAAGCTTTCTTT. Drawing the rest from reference TRBV19 and TRBJ1-1, the complete variable domain is DGGITQSPKYLFRKEGQNVTLSCEQNLNHDAMYWYRQDPGQGLRLIYYSQIVNDFQKGDIAEGYSVSREKKESFPLTVTSAQKNPTAFYLCASTSIVVNTEAFFGQGTRLTVV.

The chain carries TRBV5-1 and TRBJ2-1; 7 bases align to TRBD2. Germline V gene data show CDR1 as SGHRS and CDR2 as YFSETQ. V lost 4 bases to trimming and J lost 5 bases; unmatched junction nucleotides: 12. The CDR3 is made up of 16 amino acids. In DNA form, the CDR3 reads TGCGCCAGCAGCCACCCTGGCCTAGCGGTAAACAATGAGCAGTTCTTC. Its protein product is CASSHPGLAVNNEQFF. The entire variable domain, with the rest obtained from reference TRBV5-1 and TRBJ2-1, is as follows: KAGVTQTPRYLIKTRGQQVTLSCSPISGHRSVSWYQQTPGQGLQFLFEYFSETQRNKGNFPGRFSGRQFSNSRSEMNVSTLELGDSALYLCASSHPGLAVNNEQFFGPGTRLTVL.

V gene TRBV2 combines with J gene TRBJ1-1; weak D call: TRBD1 (5 bases). There are 13 residues in the CDR3. V lost 5 bases and J lost 1, with 8 bases in between. Germline V gene sequence: CDR1 SNHLY, CDR2 FYNNEI. The CDR3 region has the DNA TGTGCCAGCAGTTCTGACAGGAACACTGAAGCTTTCTTT. Protein sequence: CASSSDRNTEAFF.

The J gene is TRBJ2-6, the V gene TRBV29-1; TRBD1 might be the D (6 bases). The V gene's germline CDR1 is SQVTM and CDR2 ANQGSEA. V was clipped by 4 bases and J by 11 bases, with 21 bases between them. The CDR3 spans 15 residues. In DNA, the CDR3 is TGCAGCGTTGGGCTGGGGGCCGCAGGGACCGACGTCCTGACTTTC. Protein sequence: CSVGLGAAGTDVLTF. Supplemented by reference TRBV29-1 and TRBJ2-6, the full variable domain reads SAVISQKPSRDICQRGTSLTIQCQVDSQVTMMFWYRQQPGQSLTLIATANQGSEATYESGFVIDKFPISRPNLTFSTLTVSNMSPEDSSIYLCSVGLGAAGTDVLTFGAGSRLTVL.

The genes are TRBV5-1 and TRBJ2-2, with D perhaps TRBD1 (6 bases). The CDR3 is made up of 15 amino acids. The V gene's germline CDR1 is SGHRS and CDR2 YFSETQ. V lost 4 bases and J 2 bases, leaving 12 bases between the germline ends. The CDR3 DNA reads TGCGCCAGCAGCGCGATGACAGGCAACACCGGGGAGCTGTTTTTT. Protein product: CASSAMTGNTGELFF.

CDR3 in DNA: TGTGCCAGCAGCCAGACAGGGGGTGGAGGGATGAACACTGAAGCTTTCTTT. It encodes CASSQTGGGGMNTEAFF. The chain has TRBV3-1 (or the pseudogene TRBV3-2) and TRBJ1-1; 9 nucleotides line up with TRBD1. V dropped 3 bases and J dropped 0; count of bases not matched to a gene: 8. CDR1 and CDR2 from the germline V gene are LGHDT and YNNKEL (reference sequence). There are 17 residues in the CDR3.

Only a few counts were recorded for this clone. The chain uses TRBV28 and TRBJ1-2; the match to TRBD1 covers 11 bases. The CDR3 covers 17 residues. Trimming at V came to 5 bases and at J to 3 bases, leaving 11 bases not matched to a gene. CDR1 MDHEN and CDR2 SYDVKM come from the germline V gene. CDR3 DNA: TGTGCCAGCAGTCCTAATGGACAGGGGGCGGTCGACTATGGCTACACCTTC. This sequence encodes CASSPNGQGAVDYGYTF.